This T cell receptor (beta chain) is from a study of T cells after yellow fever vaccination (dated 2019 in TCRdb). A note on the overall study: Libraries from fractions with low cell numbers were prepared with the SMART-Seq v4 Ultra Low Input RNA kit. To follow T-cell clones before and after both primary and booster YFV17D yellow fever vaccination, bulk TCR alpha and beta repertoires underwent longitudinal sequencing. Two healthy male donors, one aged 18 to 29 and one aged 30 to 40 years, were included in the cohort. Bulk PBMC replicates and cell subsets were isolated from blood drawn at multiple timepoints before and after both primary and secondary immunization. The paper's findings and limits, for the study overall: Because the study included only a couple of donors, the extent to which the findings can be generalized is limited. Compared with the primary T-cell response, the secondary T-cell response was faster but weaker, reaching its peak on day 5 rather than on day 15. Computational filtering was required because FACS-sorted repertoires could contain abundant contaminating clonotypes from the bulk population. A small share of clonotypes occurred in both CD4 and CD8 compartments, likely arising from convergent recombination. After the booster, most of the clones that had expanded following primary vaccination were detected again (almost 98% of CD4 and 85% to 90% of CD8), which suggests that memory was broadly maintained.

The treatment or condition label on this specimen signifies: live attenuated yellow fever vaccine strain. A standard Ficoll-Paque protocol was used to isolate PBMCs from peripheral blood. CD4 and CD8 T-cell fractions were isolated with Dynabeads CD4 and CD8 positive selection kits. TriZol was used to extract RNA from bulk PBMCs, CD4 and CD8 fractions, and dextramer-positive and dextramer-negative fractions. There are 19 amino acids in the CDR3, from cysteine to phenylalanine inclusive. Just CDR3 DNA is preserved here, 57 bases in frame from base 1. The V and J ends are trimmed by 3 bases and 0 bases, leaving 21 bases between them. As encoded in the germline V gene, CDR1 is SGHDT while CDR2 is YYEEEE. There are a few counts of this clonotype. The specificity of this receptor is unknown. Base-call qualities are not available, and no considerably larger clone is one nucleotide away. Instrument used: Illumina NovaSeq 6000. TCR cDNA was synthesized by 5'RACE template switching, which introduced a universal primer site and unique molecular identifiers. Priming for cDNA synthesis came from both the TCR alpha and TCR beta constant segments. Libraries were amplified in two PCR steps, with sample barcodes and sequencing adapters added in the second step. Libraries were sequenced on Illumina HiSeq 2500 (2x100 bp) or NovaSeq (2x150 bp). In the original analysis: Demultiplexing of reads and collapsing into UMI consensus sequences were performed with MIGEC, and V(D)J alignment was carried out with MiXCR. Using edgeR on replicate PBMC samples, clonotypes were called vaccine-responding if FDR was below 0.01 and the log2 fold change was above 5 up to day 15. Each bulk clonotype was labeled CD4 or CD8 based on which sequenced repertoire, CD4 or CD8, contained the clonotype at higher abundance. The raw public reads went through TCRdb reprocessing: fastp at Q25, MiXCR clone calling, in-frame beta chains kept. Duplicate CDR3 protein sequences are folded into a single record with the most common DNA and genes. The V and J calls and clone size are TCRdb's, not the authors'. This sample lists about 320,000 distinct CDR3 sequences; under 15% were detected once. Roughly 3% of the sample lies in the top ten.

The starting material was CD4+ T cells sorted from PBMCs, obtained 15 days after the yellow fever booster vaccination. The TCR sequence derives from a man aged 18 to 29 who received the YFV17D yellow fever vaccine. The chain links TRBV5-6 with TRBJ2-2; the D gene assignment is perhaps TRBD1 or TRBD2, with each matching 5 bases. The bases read TGTGCCAGCAGCTGGGGGACGGCGATCGGCAGATCGAACACCGGGGAGCTGTTTTTT. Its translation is CASSWGTAIGRSNTGELFF.